The T cell receptor beta chain under discussion was sequenced for a study of sequential checkpoint blockade in melanoma. The wider study: Randomization was 1:1 between first-line nivolumab→ipilimumab and ipilimumab→nivolumab. Each arm's sequence ended with maintenance nivolumab.

CDR1 is SEHNR and CDR2 is FQNEAQ in the germline V gene (reference sequence). Trimming cost V 4 bases and J 4 bases, with 11 bases left between them. The length of the CDR3 is 13 residues. Treatment defined: randomized to nivolumab then ipilimumab (arm A) or the reverse (arm B). Patients had received no earlier DNA-damaging chemotherapy. Live CD3+CD8+ CD19− CD56− cells were sorted from PBMCs. Here immunoSEQ multiplex PCR was the method, and the copy in TCRdb shows in-frame clones only, minus some. The repertoire holds fewer than 40,000 clones, about 88% seen once, with over 10% in the top ten. Sequenced here: CD8+ T cells sorted from blood (inferred from file names), sampled from a patient given nivolumab and ipilimumab in sequence. This sequence joins TRBV7-9 and TRBJ2-7; D might be TRBD2 (6 bases). The source is a human donor with melanoma. CDR3 sequence: CASSSTSWYEQYF. CDR3 DNA sequence: TGTGCCAGCAGCTCGACTAGTTGGTACGAGCAGTACTTC.